These 28 T cell receptor beta chains share one sample of origin, sequenced in a study of T cell repertoires in cytomegalovirus infection. Their recognized antigens are unknown. TCRdb used MiXCR to reprocess the reads, holding one entry per CDR3 protein. The sample consists of approximately 70,000 distinct CDR3 sequences, roughly 20% of them appearing once. The sample comprised PBMCs, sequenced either directly or after in vitro stimulation (not recorded which). The receptors were gathered from a human donor in good health (CMV status not recorded). Some clones in this sample may be carry-over from other donors' samples.

This clonotype was observed a handful of times. This chain uses TRBV6-2 or TRBV6-3 with TRBJ2-7, with 7 bases aligning to TRBD2. Germline CDR1 reads MNHEY; CDR2 reads SVGEGT. CDR3 length equals 15 residues. After removal of 0 bases from V and 4 bases from J, the junction contained 6 bases not matched to a gene. CDR3 sequence reads: CASSYSASGDYEQYV. CDR3 DNA: TGTGCCAGCAGTTACTCTGCTAGCGGAGATTACGAGCAGTACGTC.

V and J are TRBV2 and TRBJ1-1; D unresolved. V was pared by 10 bases and J by 5 bases, with 14 bases between. The CDR3 extends over 12 amino acids. Germline values: CDR1 SNHLY, CDR2 FYNNEI. The CDR3 is CATRERVTEAFF. CDR3 nucleotide sequence: TGTGCCACTCGGGAGAGGGTGACTGAAGCTTTCTTT.

The J gene is TRBJ2-2, the V gene TRBV4-2; 7 bases are shared with TRBD2. J was trimmed by 8 bases and V by 5 bases; bases with no gene match: 8. The CDR3 is 14 residues long. From germline, CDR1 is LGHNA and CDR2 YNFKEQ. As DNA, the CDR3 is TGTGCCAGCAGCGCCCGACTAGCTTCTGGGGAGCTGTTTTTT. This codes for CASSARLASGELFF.

The genes are TRBV7-9 and TRBJ2-3; D may be TRBD2 (5 bases). Trimming stripped 5 bases from V and 2 bases from J, with 17 bases between. This CDR3 contains 16 residues. In germline, CDR1 is SEHNR, CDR2 FQNEAQ (reference sequence). The CDR3 DNA sequence: TGTGCCAGCAGCACCGCCTCTAGGGAGTTCACAGATACGCAGTATTTT. Its translation: CASSTASREFTDTQYF. The full variable domain, its missing parts supplied by reference TRBV7-9 and TRBJ2-3, is DTGVSQNPRHKITKRGQNVTFRCDPISEHNRLYWYRQTLGQGPEFLTYFQNEAQLEKSRLLSDRFSAERPKGSFSTLEIQRTEQGDSAMYLCASSTASREFTDTQYFGPGTRLTVL.

This sequence joins TRBV7-2 and TRBJ1-1; no firm D call. Germline V gene lookup returns CDR1 SGHTA and CDR2 FQGNSA. There are 12 residues in the CDR3. V gave up 3 bases and J gave up 9 bases, with 11 bases separating them. CDR3 in amino acids: CASSLVQAQAFF. The CDR3, as DNA: TGTGCCAGCAGCTTGGTCCAGGCACAAGCTTTCTTT.

The chain recombines TRBV2 with TRBJ2-5, with no clear D. In germline, CDR1 is SNHLY, CDR2 FYNNEI. The ends were cut back, 3 bases at V and 0 bases at J, with 5 bases in the middle. The CDR3 has 13 amino acids. The CDR3 sequence: CASSDRNQETQYF. Here the CDR3 DNA reads TGTGCCAGCAGTGACCGGAACCAAGAGACCCAGTACTTC.

This chain uses TRBV5-1 with TRBJ1-1, with TRBD1 matching over 8 bases. The trim removed 6 bases at V and 1 base at J, leaving 5 bases unmatched. The CDR3 sequence is 14 residues long. The germline V gene encodes CDR1 SGHRS and CDR2 YFSETQ. The DNA of the CDR3 is TGCGCCAGCACCCAGACAGGGGCGAACACTGAAGCTTTCTTT. It translates to CASTQTGANTEAFF.

This clonotype was seen at least ten times. The genes are TRBV7-2 and TRBJ1-2; tentatively, D is TRBD1 (5 bases). The CDR3 runs to 14 residues. Germline assignment: CDR1 SGHTA and CDR2 FQGNSA. V dropped 1 base and J dropped 2 bases, with 8 bases sitting between them. CDR3 protein: CASSLGGGNYGYTF. CDR3 nucleotides: TGTGCCAGCAGCTTAGGGGGGGGAAACTATGGCTACACCTTC.

With respect to this clonotype: A read error may produce the germline difference seen at one junction end. J is TRBJ2-1 and V is TRBV11-2, with 14 bases that match TRBD2. The V gene's germline CDR1 is SGHAT and CDR2 FQNNGV. The CDR3 runs to 18 residues. CDR3 sequence reads: CANSQTPGLAGGRNEQFF. CDR3 coding DNA: TGTGCCAACAGCCAAACACCCGGACTAGCGGGAGGTCGAAATGAGCAGTTCTTC. The complete variable domain, with remaining parts taken from reference TRBV11-2 and TRBJ2-1, reads EAGVAQSPRYKIIEKRQSVAFWCNPISGHATLYWYQQILGQGPKLLIQFQNNGVVDDSQLPKDRFSAERLKGVDSTLKIQPAKLEDSAVYLCANSQTPGLAGGRNEQFFGPGTRLTVL.

This clonotype was seen a few times. V gene TRBV7-2 combines with J gene TRBJ2-1, with 10 bases aligning to TRBD2. Unmatched junction bases numbered 10, after V lost 5 bases and J lost 9 bases. Germline-derived CDR1 and CDR2 are SGHTA and FQGNSA. CDR3 length: 15 amino acids. This CDR3 is CASSTLAGPGVEQFF. The CDR3 coding sequence is TGTGCCAGCAGCACACTAGCGGGGCCCGGGGTTGAGCAGTTCTTC.

This clonotype was picked up a small number of times. The rearrangement joins TRBV4-1 to TRBJ2-1, with D tentatively TRBD2 (5 bases). The CDR3 totals 15 residues. Trimming took off 4 bases at V and 6 bases at J, with 16 bases between the two ends. The germline CDR1 and CDR2 sequences are MGHRA and YSYEKL. The CDR3 DNA reads as TGCGCCAGCAGCCCAATTCTTGGACTCCGCAATGAGCAGTTCTTC. Encoded protein: CASSPILGLRNEQFF.

This clonotype was picked up many times. The chain couples TRBV7-2 to TRBJ2-5; 7 nucleotides match TRBD2. Germline lookup yields CDR1 SGHTA and CDR2 FQGNSA. V was pared by 4 bases and J by 9 bases, with 11 bases of the junction left unmatched. The CDR3 spans 14 residues. The CDR3 loop reads CASSSQGAGKAQYF. The CDR3 nucleotides are TGTGCCAGCAGCTCCCAAGGAGCGGGAAAGGCCCAGTACTTC. Full variable domain (remainder filled in from reference TRBV7-2 and TRBJ2-5): GAGVSQSPSNKVTEKGKDVELRCDPISGHTALYWYRQSLGQGLEFLIYFQGNSAPDKSGLPSDRFSAERTGGSVSTLTIQRTQQEDSAVYLCASSSQGAGKAQYFGPGTRLLVL.

This clonotype was seen more than once but under ten times. This sequence joins TRBV7-2 and TRBJ2-3; no reliable D call. Looked up from germline, CDR1 is SGHTA and CDR2 is FQGNSA. This CDR3 is 14 amino acids long. V was pared by 3 bases and J by 0 bases, with 7 bases between. The CDR3 loop reads CASSFRISTDTQYF. DNA for the CDR3: TGTGCCAGCAGCTTCCGGATTAGCACAGATACGCAGTATTTT.

This chain links TRBV4-2 with TRBJ1-2; D is perhaps TRBD1 (5 bases). CDR3 length equals 14 residues. Germline CDR1 and CDR2: LGHNA and YNFKEQ. V lost 3 bases, J lost 8 bases, and 16 bases lay in between. CDR3 amino acids: CASSQAGTVDGYTF. The CDR3 DNA follows: TGTGCCAGCAGCCAGGCCGGGACCGTCGACGGCTACACCTTC.

This clonotype has at least ten counts. The genes are TRBV11-2 and TRBJ2-2, with 13 bases matching TRBD2. Germline assignment: CDR1 SGHAT and CDR2 FQNNGV. The CDR3 extends over 19 amino acids. J lost 8 bases, V lost 5 bases, and 17 bases had no gene match. The CDR3 coding sequence is TGTGCCAGCAGCCTCTTCAGCGGACTAGCGGGAGCCCGTGAGGGGGAGCTGTTTTTT. It is translated as CASSLFSGLAGAREGELFF.

The gene calls are TRBV6-2 or TRBV6-3 and TRBJ2-1; tentative D call: TRBD2 (6 bases). The germline V gene has CDR1 MNHEY and CDR2 SVGEGT. The V end was cut by 7 bases, the J end by 5 bases, with 18 bases between. This CDR3 has 15 residues. CDR3 DNA sequence: TGTGCCAGCATGGCCTGGGAGGTGGCCCACAATGAGCAGTTCTTC. Amino acid sequence: CASMAWEVAHNEQFF.

At least ten counts were recorded for this clonotype. The chain has TRBV7-2 and TRBJ1-1, with TRBD1 identical over 10 bases. The CDR3 loop spans 17 amino acids. Trimming cost V 4 bases and J 7 bases; bases outside gene matches: 15. The germline CDR1 and CDR2 sequences are SGHTA and FQGNSA. CDR3 DNA: TGTGCCAGCAGCTCCCCCGTGACAGGGGGCATTTGGGGTGAAGCTTTCTTT. It codes for CASSSPVTGGIWGEAFF.

This clonotype was seen many times. The chain couples TRBV7-2 to TRBJ2-7; TRBD2 might be the D (6 bases). The CDR3 runs to 11 residues. The germline gives CDR1 SGHTA, CDR2 FQGNSA. V shed 4 bases and J shed 7 bases, with 8 bases lying between them. CDR3 residues: CASSSTSEQYF. Here the CDR3 DNA reads TGTGCCAGCAGCTCGACTAGTGAGCAGTACTTC.

The chain uses TRBV5-6 and TRBJ1-2; D remains ambiguous. Germline-derived CDR1 and CDR2 are SGHDT and YYEEEE. The CDR3 consists of 15 residues. V lost 0 bases and J lost 4, with 13 bases in between. The CDR3 DNA follows: TGTGCCAGCAGCTTGGCCGCGGCGACGTTCTATGGCTACACCTTC. As protein: CASSLAAATFYGYTF.

The chain couples TRBV4-1 to TRBJ2-5, with TRBD1 identical over 7 bases. The CDR3 has 17 residues. CDR1 is MGHRA and CDR2 is YSYEKL in the germline V gene. V lost 1 base and J lost 2; bases outside the gene matches: 10. This CDR3 is CASSQVAPRDRQETQYF. CDR3 bases: TGCGCCAGCAGCCAAGTCGCGCCCCGGGACAGACAAGAGACCCAGTACTTC.

This clonotype was recorded many times. The chain uses TRBV5-6 and TRBJ2-7; D gene unclear. Germline V gene data show CDR1 as SGHDT and CDR2 as YYEEEE. The ends were cut back, 0 bases at V and 7 bases at J, with 14 bases in the middle. This CDR3 region has 14 residues. The CDR3 DNA reads TGTGCCAGCAGCTTGGGCCAACCCTACGAGGAGCAGTACGTC. Translating gives CASSLGQPYEEQYV.

This clonotype was observed many times. The genes are TRBV7-2 and TRBJ2-5, with D perhaps matching TRBD2 (6 bases). V was shortened by 0 bases and J by 5 bases, with 10 bases between the two germline ends. The CDR3 runs 14 residues. Germline V gene lookup returns CDR1 SGHTA and CDR2 FQGNSA. CDR3 region: CASSLAGGGETQYF. Here the CDR3 DNA reads TGTGCCAGCAGCTTAGCGGGAGGCGGGGAGACCCAGTACTTC.

The genes are TRBV6-2 or TRBV6-3 and TRBJ2-5, with 15 positions matching TRBD2. Germline trimming cut 3 bases from V and 6 bases from J; bases unmatched to any gene: 2. The CDR3 contains 15 residues. Germline CDR1 MNHEY, CDR2 SVGEGT. CDR3: CASSYGTSGRKTQYF. CDR3 nucleotide sequence: TGTGCCAGCAGTTATGGGACTAGCGGGAGGAAGACCCAGTACTTC.

This clonotype has just a few counts. Written as DNA, the CDR3 is TGTGCCACCAGTGGCCTTGGTAGCGGGGTGAACACCGGGGAGCTGTTTTTT. Translating gives CATSGLGSGVNTGELFF. The chain is built from TRBV24-1 and TRBJ2-2; 8 nucleotides match TRBD2. Germline V lookup: CDR1 KGHDR, CDR2 SFDVKD. This CDR3 has 17 residues. V was pared by 5 bases and J by 1 base, with 8 bases of the junction left unmatched.

The J gene is TRBJ2-2, the V gene TRBV27; D may be TRBD2 (5 bases). The CDR3 is 14 amino acids. Deletions cut 2 bases from V and 6 bases from J, with 10 bases between. Germline values: CDR1 MNHEY, CDR2 SMNVEV (reference sequence). The CDR3, as DNA: TGTGCCAGCAGTTTAATCCGAGGGCCCGGGGAGCTGTTTTTT. Translated, it gives CASSLIRGPGELFF.

This clonotype came up a few times. This chain joins TRBV6-4 and TRBJ2-2; TRBD2 matches 8 bases. CDR1 MRHNA and CDR2 SNTAGT come from the germline V gene. Losses at the gene ends were 4 bases for V and 4 bases for J; bases not matched to a gene: 14. The CDR3 contains 18 residues. CDR3 sequence (DNA): TGTGCCAGCAGTGCTTTGTCAGGAGCGGGAGTTGCCACCGGGGAGCTGTTTTTT. Residues: CASSALSGAGVATGELFF.

The rearrangement joins TRBV12-3 or TRBV12-4 to TRBJ2-7; 9 bases map to TRBD1. V shed 6 bases and J 3 bases; nucleotides not matched to a gene: 6. The CDR3 consists of 14 residues. The CDR3, as DNA: TGTGCCAGCAGCCAGGACAGGGGCATCTACGAGCAGTACTTC. It specifies CASSQDRGIYEQYF.

This clonotype was detected many times. The chain employs TRBV12-3 or TRBV12-4 and TRBJ1-2, with D possibly TRBD1 on 5 matching bases. CDR3 length equals 13 residues. V dropped 5 bases and J dropped 3 bases, with 10 bases sitting between them. In DNA, the CDR3 is TGTGCCAGCAGTGCCAGGGATGACTATGGCTACACCTTC. Translated, it gives CASSARDDYGYTF.